The TCR beta chain described here comes from a study of neurological immune-mediated disorders. Study findings and constraints: None of the CDR3 amino acid sequences of expanded clones were shared across subjects, and this suggested private repertoires in all groups. The greatest degree of TCR clonal expansion was observed in HTLV-1-associated myelopathy, with the lowest in multiple sclerosis, below that of healthy controls.

cDNA was made by 5'RACE with 10-nucleotide random UMIs. TCRdb re-called the 5' RACE reads through MiXCR, storing one row per CDR3 protein. The sample has around 10,000 distinct CDR3 sequences, more than 20% seen once; the top ten hold 50%. This clonotype was seen at least ten times. Its antigen is undetermined. The CDR3 covers 13 residues. Germline assignment: CDR1 SGHVS and CDR2 FNYEAQ. The V end was cut by 5 bases, the J end by 1 base, with 9 bases between. Libraries from sorted cells each used some 1 million CD4+ or CD8+ T cells. The sequenced sample was CD8+ T cells from blood. The V gene is TRBV7-6, the J gene TRBJ2-7; D may be TRBD1 (5 bases). The sequence came from a woman aged 60-75 years with HTLV-1-associated myelopathy (HAM/TSP). The chain's CDR3 is CASSLRQSYEQYF. CDR3 nucleotides: TGTGCCAGCAGCCTAAGACAGTCCTACGAGCAGTACTTC.